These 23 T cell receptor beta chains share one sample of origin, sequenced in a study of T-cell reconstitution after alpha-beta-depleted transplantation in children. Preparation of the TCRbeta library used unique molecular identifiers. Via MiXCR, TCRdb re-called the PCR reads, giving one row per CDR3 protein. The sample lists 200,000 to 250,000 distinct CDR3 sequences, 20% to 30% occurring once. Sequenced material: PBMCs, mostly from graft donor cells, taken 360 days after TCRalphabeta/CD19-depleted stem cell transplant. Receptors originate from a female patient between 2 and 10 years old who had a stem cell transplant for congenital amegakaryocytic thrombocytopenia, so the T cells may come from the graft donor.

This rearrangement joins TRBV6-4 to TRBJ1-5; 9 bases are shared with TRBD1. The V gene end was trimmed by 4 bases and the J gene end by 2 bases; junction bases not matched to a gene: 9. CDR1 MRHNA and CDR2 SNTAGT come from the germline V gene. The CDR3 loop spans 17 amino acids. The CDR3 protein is CASSGLPGTGCNQPQHF. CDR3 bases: TGTGCCAGCAGTGGCCTCCCCGGGACAGGGTGCAATCAGCCCCAGCATTTT.

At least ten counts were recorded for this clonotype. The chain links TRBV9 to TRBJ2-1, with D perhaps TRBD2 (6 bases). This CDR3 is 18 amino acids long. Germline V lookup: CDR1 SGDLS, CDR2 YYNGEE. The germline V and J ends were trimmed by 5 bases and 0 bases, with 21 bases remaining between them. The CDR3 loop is CASSVEFLGGHSYNEQFF. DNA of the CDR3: TGTGCCAGCAGTGTCGAGTTTCTCGGAGGGCACTCCTACAATGAGCAGTTCTTC.

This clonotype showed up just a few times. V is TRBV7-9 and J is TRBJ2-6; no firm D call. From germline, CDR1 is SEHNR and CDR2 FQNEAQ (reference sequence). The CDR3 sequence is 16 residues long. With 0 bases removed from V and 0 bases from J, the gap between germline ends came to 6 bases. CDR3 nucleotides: TGTGCCAGCAGCTTAGCCAGGCACTCTGGGGCCAACGTCCTGACTTTC. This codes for CASSLARHSGANVLTF.

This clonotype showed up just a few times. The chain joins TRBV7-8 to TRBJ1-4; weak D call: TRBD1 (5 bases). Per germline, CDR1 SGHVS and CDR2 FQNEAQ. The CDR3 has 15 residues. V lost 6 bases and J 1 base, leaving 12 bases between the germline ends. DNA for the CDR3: TGTGCCAGCAGACCGGAGGGGTTAACTAATGAAAAACTGTTTTTT. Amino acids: CASRPEGLTNEKLFF.

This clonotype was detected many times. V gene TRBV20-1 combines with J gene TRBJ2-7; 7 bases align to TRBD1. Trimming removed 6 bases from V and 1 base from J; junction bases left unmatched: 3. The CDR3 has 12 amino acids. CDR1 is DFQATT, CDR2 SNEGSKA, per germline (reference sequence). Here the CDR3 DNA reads TGCAGTGCCTGGGACAGATCCTACGAGCAGTACTTC. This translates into CSAWDRSYEQYF.

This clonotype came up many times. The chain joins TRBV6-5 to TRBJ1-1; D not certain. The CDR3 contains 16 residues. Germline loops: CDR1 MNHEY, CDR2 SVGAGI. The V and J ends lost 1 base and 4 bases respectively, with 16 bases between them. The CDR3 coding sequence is TGTGCCAGCAGTTACTATATGGTTGGGGAAACCACTGAAGCTTTCTTT. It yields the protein CASSYYMVGETTEAFF.

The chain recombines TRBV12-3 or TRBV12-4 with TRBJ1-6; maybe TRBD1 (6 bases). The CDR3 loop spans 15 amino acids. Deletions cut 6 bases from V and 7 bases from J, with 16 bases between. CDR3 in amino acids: CASSPRGRLNSPLHF. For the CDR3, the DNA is TGTGCCAGCAGCCCTCGGGGGCGGCTAAATTCACCCCTCCACTTT.

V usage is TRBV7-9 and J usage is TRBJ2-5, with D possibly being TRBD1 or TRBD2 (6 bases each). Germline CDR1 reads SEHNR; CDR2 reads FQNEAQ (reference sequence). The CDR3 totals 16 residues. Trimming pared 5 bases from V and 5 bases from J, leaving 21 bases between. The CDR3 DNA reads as TGTGCCAGCAGCCCGAGGGCGACGGGGGCGCAGGAGACCCAGTACTTC. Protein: CASSPRATGAQETQYF.

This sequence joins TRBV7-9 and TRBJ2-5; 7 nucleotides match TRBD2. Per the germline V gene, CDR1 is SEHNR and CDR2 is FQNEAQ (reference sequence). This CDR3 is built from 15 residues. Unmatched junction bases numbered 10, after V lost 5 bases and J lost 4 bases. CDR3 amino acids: CASSPSGGATETQYF. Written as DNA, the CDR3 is TGTGCCAGCAGCCCGTCGGGGGGAGCTACAGAGACCCAGTACTTC.

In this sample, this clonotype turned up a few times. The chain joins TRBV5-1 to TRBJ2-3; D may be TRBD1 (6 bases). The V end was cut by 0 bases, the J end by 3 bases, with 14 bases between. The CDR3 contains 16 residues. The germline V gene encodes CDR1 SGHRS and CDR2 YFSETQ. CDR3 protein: CASSLVFGGSTDTQYF. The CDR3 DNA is TGCGCCAGCAGCTTGGTGTTTGGGGGCTCTACAGATACGCAGTATTTT.

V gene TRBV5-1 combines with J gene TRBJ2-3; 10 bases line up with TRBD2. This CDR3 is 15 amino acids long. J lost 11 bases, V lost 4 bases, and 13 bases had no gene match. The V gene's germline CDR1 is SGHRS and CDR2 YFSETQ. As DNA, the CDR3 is TGCGCCAGCAGCGAAGGACTAGCGGAGTCGTTGGAGCAGTATTTT. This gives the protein CASSEGLAESLEQYF.

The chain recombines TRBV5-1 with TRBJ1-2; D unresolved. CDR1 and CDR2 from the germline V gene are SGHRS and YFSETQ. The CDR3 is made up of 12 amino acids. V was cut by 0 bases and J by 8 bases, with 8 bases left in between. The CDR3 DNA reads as TGCGCCAGCAGCTTGGAAGTGGGGGGCTACACCTTC. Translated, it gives CASSLEVGGYTF. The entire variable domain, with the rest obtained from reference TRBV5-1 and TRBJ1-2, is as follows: KAGVTQTPRYLIKTRGQQVTLSCSPISGHRSVSWYQQTPGQGLQFLFEYFSETQRNKGNFPGRFSGRQFSNSRSEMNVSTLELGDSALYLCASSLEVGGYTFGSGTRLTVV.

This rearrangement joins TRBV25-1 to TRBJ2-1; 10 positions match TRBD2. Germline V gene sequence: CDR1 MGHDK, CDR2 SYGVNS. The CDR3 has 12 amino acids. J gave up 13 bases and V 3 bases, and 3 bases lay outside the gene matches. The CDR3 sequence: CASSDPSGRQFF. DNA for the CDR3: TGTGCCAGCAGTGATCCTAGCGGGAGACAGTTCTTC.

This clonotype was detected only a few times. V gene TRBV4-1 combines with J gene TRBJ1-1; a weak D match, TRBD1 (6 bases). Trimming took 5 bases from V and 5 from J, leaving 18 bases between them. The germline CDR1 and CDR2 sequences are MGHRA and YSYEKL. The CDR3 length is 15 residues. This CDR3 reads CASSEGGARVTEAFF. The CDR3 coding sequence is TGCGCCAGCAGCGAGGGGGGGGCTCGGGTAACTGAAGCTTTCTTT.

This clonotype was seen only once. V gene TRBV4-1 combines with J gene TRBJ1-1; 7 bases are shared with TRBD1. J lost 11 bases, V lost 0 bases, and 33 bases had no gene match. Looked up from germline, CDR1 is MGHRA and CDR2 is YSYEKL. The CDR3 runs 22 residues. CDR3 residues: CASSQETEKVWTGLTLGVEAFF. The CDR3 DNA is TGCGCCAGCAGCCAAGAAACCGAAAAGGTCTGGACAGGTCTAACCCTGGGAGTGGAGGCTTTCTTT.

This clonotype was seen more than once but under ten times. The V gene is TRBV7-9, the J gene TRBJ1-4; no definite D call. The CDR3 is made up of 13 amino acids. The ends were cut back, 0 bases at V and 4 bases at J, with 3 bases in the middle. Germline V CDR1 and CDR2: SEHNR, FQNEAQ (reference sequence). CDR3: CASSLAGNEKLFF. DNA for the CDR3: TGTGCCAGCAGCTTAGCCGGTAATGAAAAACTGTTTTTT.

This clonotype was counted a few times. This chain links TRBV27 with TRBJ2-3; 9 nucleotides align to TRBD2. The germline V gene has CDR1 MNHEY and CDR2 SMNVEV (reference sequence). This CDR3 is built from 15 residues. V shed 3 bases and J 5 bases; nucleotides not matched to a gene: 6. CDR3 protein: CASSFLAGIGDTQYF. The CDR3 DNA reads TGTGCCAGCAGTTTTCTAGCGGGGATTGGAGATACGCAGTATTTT.

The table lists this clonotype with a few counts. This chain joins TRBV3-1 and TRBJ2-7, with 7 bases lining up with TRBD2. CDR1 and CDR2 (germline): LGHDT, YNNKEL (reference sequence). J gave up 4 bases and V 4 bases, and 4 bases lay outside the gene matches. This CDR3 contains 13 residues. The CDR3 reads CASSPGTIYEQYF. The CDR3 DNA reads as TGTGCCAGCAGCCCCGGGACTATTTACGAGCAGTACTTC.

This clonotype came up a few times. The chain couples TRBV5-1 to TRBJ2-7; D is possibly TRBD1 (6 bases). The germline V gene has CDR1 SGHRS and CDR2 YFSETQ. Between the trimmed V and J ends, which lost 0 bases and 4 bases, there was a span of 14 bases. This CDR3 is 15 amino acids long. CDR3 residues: CASSLDLVGAYEQYF. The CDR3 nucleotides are TGCGCCAGCAGCTTGGACCTGGTGGGGGCTTACGAGCAGTACTTC.

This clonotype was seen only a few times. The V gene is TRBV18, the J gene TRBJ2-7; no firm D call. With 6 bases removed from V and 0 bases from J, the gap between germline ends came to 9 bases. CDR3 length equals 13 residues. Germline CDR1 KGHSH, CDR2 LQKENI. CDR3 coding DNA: TGTGCCAGCTCCAGCGTCAGCTCCTACGAGCAGTACTTC. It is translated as CASSSVSSYEQYF. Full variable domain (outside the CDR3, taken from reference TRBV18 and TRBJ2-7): NAGVMQNPRHLVRRRGQEARLRCSPMKGHSHVYWYRQLPEEGLKFMVYLQKENIIDESGMPKERFSAEFPKEGPSILRIQQVVRGDSAAYFCASSSVSSYEQYFGPGTRLTVT.

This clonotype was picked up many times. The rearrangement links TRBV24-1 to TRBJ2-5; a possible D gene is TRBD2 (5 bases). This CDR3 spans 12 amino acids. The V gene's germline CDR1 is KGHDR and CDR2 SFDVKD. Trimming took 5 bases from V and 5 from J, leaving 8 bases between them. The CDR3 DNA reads TGTGCCACCAGTGCGGGAACTGAGACCCAGTACTTC. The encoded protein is CATSAGTETQYF.

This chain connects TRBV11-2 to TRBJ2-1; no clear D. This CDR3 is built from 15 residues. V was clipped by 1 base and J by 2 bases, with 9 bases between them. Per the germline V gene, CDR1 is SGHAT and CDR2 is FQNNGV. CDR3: CASSLGRVTYNEQFF. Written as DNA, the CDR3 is TGTGCCAGCAGCTTAGGAAGAGTAACCTACAATGAGCAGTTCTTC.

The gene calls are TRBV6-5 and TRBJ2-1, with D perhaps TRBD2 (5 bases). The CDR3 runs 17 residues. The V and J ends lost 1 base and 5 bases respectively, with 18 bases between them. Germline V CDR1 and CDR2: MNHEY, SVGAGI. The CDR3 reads CASSYYPGLRANNEQFF. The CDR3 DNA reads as TGTGCCAGCAGTTACTACCCCGGACTGAGAGCCAACAATGAGCAGTTCTTC.